The 22 T cell receptor beta chains below all came from one sample that was sequenced in a study of Ad26.COV2.S vaccination and SARS-CoV-2 variants. Assay: immunoSEQ multiplex PCR; the TCRdb copy retains only in-frame clones and omits some. The top ten clones hold 1.5% of a sample with hundreds of thousands of clones, roughly 90% of them seen once. Described treatment: roughly 19 received Ad26.COV2.S at low or high dose, single or two shots; a few received placebo; per-sample allocation not given. Following the first vaccine or placebo injection, samples were taken on day 63. The sample here was peripheral blood, taken in a trial of Ad26.COV2.S vaccine versus placebo. Receptors were obtained from a person aged 18-65 years who received the Ad26.COV2.S COVID-19 vaccine or a placebo.

V usage is TRBV18 and J usage is TRBJ2-3, with D possibly being TRBD2 (5 bases). CDR3 size: 14 residues. V was cut by 7 bases and J by 0 bases, with 11 bases left in between. Per the germline V gene, CDR1 is KGHSH and CDR2 is LQKENI. CDR3 sequence: CASLGRASTDTQYF. The CDR3 coding sequence is TGTGCCAGCTTGGGGAGAGCTAGCACAGATACGCAGTATTTT.

This clone was counted a single time. This chain links TRBV27 with TRBJ1-5; 7 bases fit TRBD1. Trimming removed 5 bases from V and 6 bases from J; junction bases left unmatched: 7. Germline V CDR1 and CDR2: MNHEY, SMNVEV (reference sequence). This CDR3 region has 14 residues. CDR3 in DNA: TGTGCCAGCAGTGAGGGACAGTTAGTTCAGCCCCAGCATTTT. Translation gives CASSEGQLVQPQHF.

The genes are TRBV6-1 and TRBJ2-5; D is ambiguous. This CDR3 has 15 amino acids. Germline-derived CDR1 and CDR2 are MNHNS and SASEGT. V lost 2 bases and J lost 2, with 12 bases in between. In nucleotides, the CDR3 is TGTGCCAGCAGTGAAATGTTTATGACACAAGAGACCCAGTACTTC. This encodes CASSEMFMTQETQYF.

This chain uses TRBV5-1 with TRBJ1-2; D is possibly TRBD1 (5 bases). The CDR3 is 13 amino acids. The V gene's germline CDR1 is SGHRS and CDR2 YFSETQ. V was pared by 0 bases and J by 7 bases, with 10 bases between. Written as DNA, the CDR3 is TGCGCCAGCAGCTTGGAAGGGGTGGTTGGCTACACCTTC. Its translation: CASSLEGVVGYTF.

Comments on this clone: This same CDR3 is encoded by further DNA sequences in the sample. The chain uses TRBV18 and TRBJ2-5; D is possibly TRBD1 (5 bases). Germline V CDR1 and CDR2: KGHSH, LQKENI. Trimming stripped 1 base from V and 2 bases from J, with 8 bases between. This CDR3 is built from 14 residues. The CDR3 DNA is TGTGCCAGCTCACCACAGTCAGGGCAAGAGACCCAGTACTTC. Translating it yields CASSPQSGQETQYF.

The chain links TRBV6-5 to TRBJ2-2; D is unresolved. Deletions cut 5 bases from V and 0 bases from J, with 10 bases between. The germline CDR1 and CDR2 sequences are MNHEY and SVGAGI. This CDR3 contains 15 residues. The CDR3 loop reads CASSPDSSNTGELFF. The CDR3 nucleotides are TGTGCCAGCAGTCCAGACTCCTCGAACACCGGGGAGCTGTTTTTT.

This clone was detected once. The rearrangement links TRBV13 to TRBJ2-7; D is uncertain. The germline V gene encodes CDR1 PRHDT and CDR2 FYEKMQ (reference sequence). This CDR3 contains 13 residues. V was cut by 3 bases and J by 2 bases, with 8 bases left in between. Here the CDR3 DNA reads TGTGCCAGCAGCTTGGCAGAAACCTACGAGCAGTACTTC. Protein product: CASSLAETYEQYF.

The count of this clone is one. The chain uses TRBV5-6 and TRBJ1-2; perhaps TRBD1 as D (6 bases). This CDR3 region has 15 residues. The ends were cut back, 2 bases at V and 4 bases at J, with 15 bases in the middle. Germline CDR1 is SGHDT and CDR2 is YYEEEE. CDR3 in amino acids: CASSLGSRGGYGYTF. CDR3 in DNA: TGTGCCAGCAGCTTAGGGAGCAGGGGAGGCTATGGCTACACCTTC.

This chain joins TRBV5-1 and TRBJ1-1; 8 bases fit TRBD1. Germline-derived CDR1 and CDR2 are SGHRS and YFSETQ. Trimming cost V 4 bases and J 4 bases; bases outside gene matches: 9. This CDR3 contains 15 residues. The CDR3 DNA reads as TGCGCCAGCAGCCGAGTGACAGGGGAGAGCACTGAAGCTTTCTTT. Encoded protein: CASSRVTGESTEAFF.

This clone showed up just once. V gene TRBV6-1 combines with J gene TRBJ1-4, with D unclear. Per the germline V gene, CDR1 is MNHNS and CDR2 is SASEGT. The CDR3 has 15 residues. Trimming left V 3 bases short and J 0 bases short, with 8 bases between. The CDR3 loop is CASSEYGATNEKLFF. The CDR3 nucleotides are TGTGCCAGCAGTGAGTATGGTGCAACTAATGAAAAACTGTTTTTT.

This clone was seen once. This chain uses TRBV19 with TRBJ1-6; D is unresolved. Germline CDR1 LNHDA, CDR2 SQIVND (reference sequence). The germline V and J ends were trimmed by 4 bases and 11 bases, with 15 bases remaining between them. The length of the CDR3 is 14 residues. The CDR3 nucleotides read TGTGCCAGTAGTACCCAGAGAAGTTCGACACCCCTCCACTTT. This translates into CASSTQRSSTPLHF.

The chain couples TRBV27 to TRBJ2-7; no firm D call. The CDR3 loop spans 14 amino acids. Trimming took off 5 bases at V and 0 bases at J, with 11 bases between the two ends. The germline V gene encodes CDR1 MNHEY and CDR2 SMNVEV (reference sequence). The CDR3 DNA follows: TGTGCCAGCAGTCCGAATGGCGCCTCCTACGAGCAGTACTTC. The encoded protein is CASSPNGASYEQYF.

J is TRBJ2-1 and V is TRBV2; a possible D gene is TRBD2 (6 bases). The CDR3 is 16 residues long. Germline-derived CDR1 and CDR2 are SNHLY and FYNNEI. Trimming cost V 6 bases and J 7 bases, with 22 bases left between them. CDR3: CASRIPGARGQNEQFF. In DNA form, the CDR3 reads TGTGCCAGCAGGATTCCGGGAGCAAGGGGCCAAAATGAGCAGTTCTTC.

The chain employs TRBV19 and TRBJ1-5; no definite D call. V lost 8 bases and J 5 bases, leaving 13 bases between the germline ends. Germline CDR1 LNHDA, CDR2 SQIVND (reference sequence). CDR3 length: 13 residues. The CDR3 here is CASEEGGYQPQHF. CDR3 DNA: TGTGCCAGTGAGGAGGGAGGCTATCAGCCCCAGCATTTT. The complete variable domain, with remaining parts taken from reference TRBV19 and TRBJ1-5, reads DGGITQSPKYLFRKEGQNVTLSCEQNLNHDAMYWYRQDPGQGLRLIYYSQIVNDFQKGDIAEGYSVSREKKESFPLTVTSAQKNPTAFYLCASEEGGYQPQHFGDGTRLSIL.

The gene calls are TRBV19 and TRBJ2-7; unclear D gene. V shed 4 bases and J shed 3 bases, with 13 bases lying between them. CDR1 and CDR2 (germline): LNHDA, SQIVND (reference sequence). The CDR3 length is 14 residues. CDR3 in DNA: TGTGCCAGTAGTAATCGAGACAACGGCTACGAGCAGTACTTC. Translated, it gives CASSNRDNGYEQYF.

This chain uses TRBV30 with TRBJ1-1; weak D call: TRBD1 (6 bases). V shed 3 bases and J shed 6 bases, with 14 bases lying between them. This CDR3 is 13 amino acids long. Germline V lookup: CDR1 GTSNPN, CDR2 SVGIG (reference sequence). CDR3 sequence (DNA): TGTGCCTGGAGAGGGGGGGGACTTGCTGAAGCTTTCTTT. This gives the protein CAWRGGGLAEAFF.

The chain joins TRBV5-6 to TRBJ2-7; 10 bases are shared with TRBD1. The CDR3 contains 15 residues. From germline, CDR1 is SGHDT and CDR2 YYEEEE. J was trimmed by 4 bases and V by 1 base; bases with no gene match: 5. The chain's CDR3 is CASSLPRTGGYEQYF. The CDR3 nucleotides are TGTGCCAGCAGCTTGCCCCGGACAGGGGGGTACGAGCAGTACTTC.

The chain employs TRBV7-8 and TRBJ2-7; 8 nucleotides line up with TRBD1. CDR3 size: 14 residues. V was pared by 5 bases and J by 0 bases, with 3 bases of the junction left unmatched. In germline, CDR1 is SGHVS, CDR2 FQNEAQ. CDR3 sequence (DNA): TGTGCCAGCAGCCCGGACAGGGTCTCCTACGAGCAGTACTTC. This encodes CASSPDRVSYEQYF.

This clone turned up a few times. This rearrangement joins TRBV11-1 to TRBJ2-1, with 10 bases fitting TRBD1. CDR3 length: 15 residues. Germline V gene lookup returns CDR1 SGHAT and CDR2 FQDESV (reference sequence). Losses at the gene ends were 5 bases for V and 8 bases for J; bases not matched to a gene: 9. CDR3 bases: TGTGCCAGCAGCCCGGGACAGGGGAGTTTCGATGAGCAGTTCTTC. As protein: CASSPGQGSFDEQFF.

The chain combines TRBV3-1 (or the pseudogene TRBV3-2) with TRBJ1-2, with a possible D match to TRBD1 (5 bases). Trimming took off 4 bases at V and 2 bases at J, with 8 bases between the two ends. The CDR3 extends over 13 amino acids. CDR1 is LGHDT, CDR2 YNNKEL, per germline (reference sequence). The CDR3 DNA sequence: TGTGCCAGCAGCCTGGGACCGAACTATGGCTACACCTTC. This gives the protein CASSLGPNYGYTF.

In this sample, this clone turned up once. The genes are TRBV19 and TRBJ2-2; D may be TRBD1 (6 bases). The CDR3 spans 15 residues. CDR1 LNHDA and CDR2 SQIVND come from the germline V gene (reference sequence). V was clipped by 8 bases and J by 5 bases, with 18 bases between them. The CDR3 DNA is TGTGCCAGTCTACTCACAGGGTGGGGAACCGGGGAGCTGTTTTTT. Residues: CASLLTGWGTGELFF.

This clone was detected once. The gene calls are TRBV9 and TRBJ1-6; the match to TRBD1 covers 7 bases. The CDR3 covers 15 residues. Germline lookup yields CDR1 SGDLS and CDR2 YYNGEE. V was pared by 6 bases and J by 1 base, with 4 bases of the junction left unmatched. CDR3 region: CASNQGQSYNSPLHF. The CDR3, as DNA: TGTGCCAGCAACCAGGGACAGTCCTATAATTCACCCCTCCACTTT.